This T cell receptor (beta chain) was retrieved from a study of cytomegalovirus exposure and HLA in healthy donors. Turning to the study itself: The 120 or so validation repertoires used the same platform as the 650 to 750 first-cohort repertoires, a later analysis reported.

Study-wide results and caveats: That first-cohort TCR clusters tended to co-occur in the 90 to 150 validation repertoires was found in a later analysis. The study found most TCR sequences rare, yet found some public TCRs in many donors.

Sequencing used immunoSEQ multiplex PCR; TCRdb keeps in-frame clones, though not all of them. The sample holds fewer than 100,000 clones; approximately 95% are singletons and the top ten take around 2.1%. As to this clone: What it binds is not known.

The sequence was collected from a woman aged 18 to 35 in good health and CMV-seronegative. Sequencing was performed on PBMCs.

CDR3 DNA sequence: TGTGCCAGCAGTTACGGAGACAGGGGCTACGAGCAGTACTTC. It encodes CASSYGDRGYEQYF. This chain connects TRBV6-5 to TRBJ2-7; 8 bases match TRBD1. The V gene's germline CDR1 is MNHEY and CDR2 SVGAGI. There are 14 residues in the CDR3. Germline trimming cut 2 bases from V and 3 bases from J; bases unmatched to any gene: 3.